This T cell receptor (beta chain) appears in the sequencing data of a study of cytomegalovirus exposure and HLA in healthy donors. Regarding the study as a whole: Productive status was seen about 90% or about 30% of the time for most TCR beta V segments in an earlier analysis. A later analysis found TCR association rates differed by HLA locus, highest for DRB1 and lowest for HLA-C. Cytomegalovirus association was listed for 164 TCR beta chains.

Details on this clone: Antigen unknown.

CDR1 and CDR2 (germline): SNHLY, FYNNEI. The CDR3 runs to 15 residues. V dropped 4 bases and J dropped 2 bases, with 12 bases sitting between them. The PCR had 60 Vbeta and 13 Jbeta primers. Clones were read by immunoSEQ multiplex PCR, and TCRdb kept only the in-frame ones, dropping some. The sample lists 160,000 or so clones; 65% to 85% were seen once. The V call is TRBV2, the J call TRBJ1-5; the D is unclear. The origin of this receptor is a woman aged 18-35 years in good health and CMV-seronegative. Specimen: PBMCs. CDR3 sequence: CASSGDSAGNQPQHF. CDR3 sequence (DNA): TGTGCCAGCAGTGGCGACTCTGCTGGCAATCAGCCCCAGCATTTT.